The TCR beta chain described here comes from a study of vaccination effects on CD4 cells after COVID-19. Viral peptide pool expansion of antigen-specific CD4+ T cells preceded sequencing in the ViraFEST assay. Upon completion of 10 days in culture, CD4+ T cells were isolated. Nucleocapsid antibody tests were negative, and the vaccine recipients had no prior SARS-CoV-2 infection. Culturing of a few million PBMC per well took place with about 9.4 IU/ml IL-2 and approximately 9.1 ug/ml peptides. Per the germline V gene, CDR1 is SGHDT and CDR2 is YYEEEE. The CDR3 is 13 residues long. The V and J ends lost 7 bases and 5 bases, in that order; junction bases with no gene match: 4. This clone was seen a single time. The antigen remains unidentified. Libraries were prepared by immunoSEQ multiplex PCR; TCRdb keeps only in-frame clonotypes and omits some of them. The sample lists about 73,000 clones, about 70% occurring once.

The sequence came from a human donor who received a COVID-19 vaccine. This specimen consisted of CD4+ T cells from PBMCs cultured with HCoV-NL63 spike peptides, obtained before COVID-19 vaccination. This chain joins TRBV5-6 and TRBJ2-3; 10 bases map to TRBD2. The CDR3 bases are TGTGCCAGCCGGGGACTAGCGAGAGATACGCAGTATTTT. It yields the protein CASRGLARDTQYF.